These 3 T cell receptor beta chains came from one sample sequenced in a study of beta chain features in type 1 diabetes. Overall study results and limits: The study found moderately but significantly shorter TCRB CDR3s in all four CD4+ subsets of Type 1 diabetes patients.

The antigens for these receptors are not known. The study reverse transcribed the entire isolated RNA, so it sequenced expressed TCRB transcripts. Using immunoSEQ multiplex PCR, the repertoire was profiled, and TCRdb retains in-frame clones only, with some absent. This table has about 240,000 clones, approximately 15% appearing once. Sequencing was performed on naive CD4+ T cells from blood. The receptors shown here come from a man aged 25-40 years with type 1 diabetes.

The chain combines TRBV10-3 with TRBJ1-2, with 8 bases matching TRBD1. The CDR3 length is 14 residues. With V trimmed by 4 bases and J by 2 bases, 3 bases remained unmatched. Germline V CDR1 and CDR2: ENHRY, SYGVKD. The CDR3 region has the DNA TGTGCCATCAGTGGGACAGGGCTAAACTATGGCTACACCTTC. Amino acids: CAISGTGLNYGYTF.

This clone was counted only a few times. This sequence joins TRBV6-5 and TRBJ1-2; tentatively, D is TRBD1 (5 bases). Germline assignment: CDR1 MNHEY and CDR2 SVGAGI. Between the trimmed V and J ends, which lost 9 bases and 4 bases, there was a span of 18 bases. The CDR3 runs to 14 residues. CDR3 bases: TGTGCCAGTCGACGTGGAGGGACTACCTATGGCTACACCTTC. This encodes CASRRGGTTYGYTF.

This clone was seen more than once but under ten times. This sequence joins TRBV4-1 and TRBJ2-3; TRBD2 matches at 9 bases. The CDR3 totals 17 residues. CDR1 is MGHRA, CDR2 YSYEKL, per germline. Losses at the gene ends were 1 base for V and 1 base for J; bases not matched to a gene: 6. The CDR3 nucleotides are TGCGCCAGCAGCCAAGGGGCTAGCGGGACGCGCACAGATACGCAGTATTTT. It yields the protein CASSQGASGTRTDTQYF.